One and the same sample provided the 32 T cell receptor beta chains below, sequenced in a study of sequential checkpoint blockade in melanoma. Here immunoSEQ multiplex PCR was the method, and the copy in TCRdb shows in-frame clones only, minus some. The table includes roughly 14,000 clones, 77% detected once. Treatment in this sample: randomized to nivolumab then ipilimumab (arm A) or the reverse (arm B). Material: CD8+ T cells sorted from blood (inferred from file names), obtained from a patient given nivolumab and ipilimumab in sequence. Receptors originate from a human donor with melanoma.

The rearrangement joins TRBV5-4 to TRBJ2-3; TRBD2 agrees at 10 bases. Germline CDR1 reads SGHNT; CDR2 reads YYREEE (reference sequence). After removal of 3 bases from V and 2 bases from J, the junction contained 6 bases not matched to a gene. This CDR3 is built from 16 residues. As DNA, the CDR3 is TGTGCCAGCAGCTCCCTAGCGGGGGATAACACAGATACGCAGTATTTT. It encodes CASSSLAGDNTDTQYF. The full variable domain, with the rest looked up from reference TRBV5-4 and TRBJ2-3, is ETGVTQSPTHLIKTRGQQVTLRCSSQSGHNTVSWYQQALGQGPQFIFQYYREEENGRGNFPPRFSGLQFPNYSSELNVNALELDDSALYLCASSSLAGDNTDTQYFGPGTRLTVL.

This clone was counted a single time. The V and J genes are TRBV30 and TRBJ2-1; TRBD2 agrees at 8 bases. This CDR3 is built from 11 residues. CDR1 and CDR2 from the germline V gene are GTSNPN and SVGIG (reference sequence). Trimming cost V 5 bases and J 10 bases; bases outside gene matches: 4. The CDR3 nucleotides read TGTGCCTGGCAACTAGCGGCCGAGCAGTTCTTC. Its translation: CAWQLAAEQFF.

This chain links TRBV6-1 with TRBJ2-7, with TRBD1 matching over 8 bases. Trimming removed 10 bases from V and 3 bases from J; junction bases left unmatched: 11. The CDR3 is made up of 14 amino acids. Germline V gene lookup returns CDR1 MNHNS and CDR2 SASEGT. The CDR3 bases are TGTGCCACCGCCTACTTGGACAGGGACTACGAGCAGTACTTC. Translation gives CATAYLDRDYEQYF.

The J gene is TRBJ2-5, the V gene TRBV9, with D perhaps matching TRBD2 (5 bases). This CDR3 is 15 amino acids long. V gave up 1 base and J gave up 4 bases, with 14 bases separating them. Germline CDR1 reads SGDLS; CDR2 reads YYNGEE. The CDR3 coding sequence is TGTGCCAGCAGCGTAACCGGGCAAACTAGAGAGACCCAGTACTTC. It is translated as CASSVTGQTRETQYF.

The V and J genes are TRBV15 and TRBJ2-7; 8 bases align to TRBD2. The junction had 9 bases not matched to a gene; V was cut back by 0 bases and J by 5 bases. The CDR3 spans 16 residues. Germline CDR1 reads LNHNV; CDR2 reads YYDKDF (reference sequence). The CDR3 loop is CATSRDRGGRSHEQYF. Written as DNA, the CDR3 is TGTGCCACCAGCAGAGATAGAGGCGGGAGGTCCCACGAGCAGTACTTC.

This clone has only a few counts. The V and J genes are TRBV5-1 and TRBJ1-1; TRBD1 aligns across 7 bases. J gave up 11 bases and V 0 bases, and 16 bases lay outside the gene matches. The germline CDR1 and CDR2 sequences are SGHRS and YFSETQ. The CDR3 is made up of 16 amino acids. CDR3 nucleotide sequence: TGCGCCAGCAGCTTGGGCGGAGAAGGGGGCGGCTTTGAGGCTTTCTTT. It encodes CASSLGGEGGGFEAFF.

The chain has TRBV9 and TRBJ2-1; TRBD1 matches at 7 bases. Losses at the gene ends were 4 bases for V and 6 bases for J; bases not matched to a gene: 10. CDR3 length: 15 amino acids. Germline V lookup: CDR1 SGDLS, CDR2 YYNGEE. CDR3 residues: CASSKGASGGNEQFF. The CDR3 nucleotides are TGTGCCAGCAGCAAGGGGGCTAGTGGGGGCAATGAGCAGTTCTTC.

The gene calls are TRBV6-4 and TRBJ1-1; D unresolved. Trimming shortened V by 0 bases and J by 6 bases, and 11 bases separated the two germline ends. The germline gives CDR1 MRHNA, CDR2 SNTAGT. The CDR3 runs 14 residues. CDR3: CASSDSLGEPEAFF. The CDR3 coding sequence is TGTGCCAGCAGTGACTCGTTGGGCGAACCTGAAGCTTTCTTT.

V is TRBV9 and J is TRBJ1-2, with D perhaps TRBD1 (6 bases). V lost 3 bases to trimming and J lost 4 bases, with 19 bases between them. Germline-derived CDR1 and CDR2 are SGDLS and YYNGEE. The CDR3 has 16 amino acids. This CDR3 is CASSGPTLRDIYGYTF. The DNA of the CDR3 is TGTGCCAGCAGCGGGCCGACCCTCCGGGACATCTATGGCTACACCTTC.

This clone turned up a few times. The V call is TRBV7-9, the J call TRBJ2-1; 10 bases fit TRBD2. From germline, CDR1 is SEHNR and CDR2 FQNEAQ (reference sequence). The CDR3 is 16 amino acids. V trimming: 5 bases; J trimming: 5 bases; junction bases outside the gene matches: 9. CDR3 sequence: CASSNQRGGPDNEQFF. The CDR3 region has the DNA TGTGCCAGCAGCAACCAGCGGGGGGGCCCGGACAATGAGCAGTTCTTC.

This rearrangement joins TRBV10-1 to TRBJ2-1; D remains ambiguous. V was shortened by 3 bases and J by 3 bases, with 15 bases between the two germline ends. CDR1 is WNHNN and CDR2 is SYGVQD in the germline V gene (reference sequence). The CDR3 extends over 16 amino acids. CDR3 residues: CASSEYTRSIYNEQFF. CDR3 coding DNA: TGCGCCAGCAGTGAATACACCCGATCCATCTACAATGAGCAGTTCTTC.

The chain uses TRBV18 and TRBJ1-6; D call uncertain. Looked up from germline, CDR1 is KGHSH and CDR2 is LQKENI. Trimming cost V 5 bases and J 0 bases, with 11 bases left between them. The CDR3 runs to 16 residues. In DNA form, the CDR3 reads TGTGCCAGCTCATCGGGCGGGAGCTCCTATAATTCACCCCTCCACTTT. This encodes CASSSGGSSYNSPLHF.

The chain is built from TRBV27 and TRBJ2-7; a weak D match, TRBD2 (5 bases). The CDR3 is 15 amino acids. CDR1 MNHEY and CDR2 SMNVEV come from the germline V gene (reference sequence). V dropped 7 bases and J dropped 1 base, with 17 bases sitting between them. CDR3 DNA: TGTGCCAGCACTCAAGGAGCGGCTCAATCCTACGAGCAGTACTTC. Its protein is CASTQGAAQSYEQYF.

The V and J genes are TRBV7-6 and TRBJ2-3, with TRBD2 matching over 9 bases. CDR1 SGHVS and CDR2 FNYEAQ come from the germline V gene. This CDR3 has 17 amino acids. The V segment lost 5 bases and the J segment 2 bases; nucleotides outside the gene matches: 11. The CDR3 here is CASSPGLARSNTDTQYF. In DNA form, the CDR3 reads TGTGCCAGCAGCCCAGGACTAGCGCGATCCAACACAGATACGCAGTATTTT.

The rearrangement joins TRBV9 to TRBJ2-5; D is unresolved. TRBJ2-7 matches the DNA end more closely, so the J call is doubtful. The CDR3 has 15 residues. The germline V gene has CDR1 SGDLS and CDR2 YYNGEE. CDR3 bases: TGTGCCAGCAGCCCCACGGTGGGCATATCCTACGAGCAGTACTTC. Protein sequence: CASSPTVGISYEQYF.

The genes are TRBV5-5 and TRBJ1-2; 7 positions agree with TRBD1. CDR3 size: 14 residues. Looked up from germline, CDR1 is SGHKS and CDR2 is YYEKEE (reference sequence). The trim removed 5 bases at V and 4 bases at J, leaving 8 bases unmatched. CDR3 nucleotide sequence: TGTGCCAGCAGATCCGACAGGGACCTCTATGGCTACACCTTC. Translation gives CASRSDRDLYGYTF.

The chain's CDR3 is CASRQTGNYEQYF. In nucleotides, the CDR3 is TGTGCCAGCCGACAGACAGGCAACTACGAGCAGTACTTC. The chain uses TRBV27 and TRBJ2-7; the D gene is possibly TRBD1 (6 bases). This CDR3 contains 13 residues. Per germline, CDR1 MNHEY and CDR2 SMNVEV (reference sequence). Between the trimmed V and J ends, which lost 8 bases and 3 bases, there was a span of 14 bases.

The CDR3 protein is CASSALFASTNEKLFF. The CDR3 DNA is TGTGCCAGCAGTGCTCTATTTGCTTCAACTAATGAAAAACTGTTTTTT. The chain uses TRBV6-1 and TRBJ1-4, with D unresolved. The germline V and J ends were trimmed by 4 bases and 0 bases, with 12 bases remaining between them. Looked up from germline, CDR1 is MNHNS and CDR2 is SASEGT. The CDR3 consists of 16 residues.

The V and J genes are TRBV27 and TRBJ2-5; TRBD2 agrees at 10 bases. The closer fit of TRBJ2-7 to the DNA end suggests the J call may be wrong. The germline CDR1 and CDR2 sequences are MNHEY and SMNVEV (reference sequence). CDR3 length: 15 amino acids. The CDR3 protein is CASSSPSGSTYEQYF. The CDR3, as DNA: TGTGCCAGCAGTTCGCCTAGCGGGAGCACCTACGAGCAGTACTTC.

V usage is TRBV30 and J usage is TRBJ2-7, with 7 bases that match TRBD2. The CDR3 totals 13 residues. Germline CDR1 is GTSNPN and CDR2 is SVGIG (reference sequence). Trimming took 0 bases from V and 4 from J; bases not matched to a gene: 3. CDR3 amino acids: CAWSVGGRYEQYF. In DNA, the CDR3 is TGTGCCTGGAGTGTAGGCGGGAGATACGAGCAGTACTTC.

This rearrangement joins TRBV29-1 to TRBJ2-5; 8 positions agree with TRBD1. From germline, CDR1 is SQVTM and CDR2 ANQGSEA. The CDR3 spans 17 residues. J was trimmed by 5 bases and V by 0 bases; bases with no gene match: 14. The CDR3 DNA sequence: TGCAGCGTTGAAGATCTCAAGACAGGGGAATTAAGGGAGACCCAGTACTTC. Residues: CSVEDLKTGELRETQYF.

As regards this clone: The junction and the germline gene differ at one end; a read error may be behind it. The chain employs TRBV2 and TRBJ2-1, with TRBD2 matching over 8 bases. The CDR3 totals 15 residues. Germline values: CDR1 SNHLY, CDR2 FYNNEI. The CDR3 is CASSEGRGAYNEQFF. The CDR3 DNA is TGTGCCAGCAGTGAGGGGCGGGGGGCCTACAATGAACAGTTCTTC.

J is TRBJ1-5 and V is TRBV6-1, with 8 bases lining up with TRBD1. Germline V gene data show CDR1 as MNHNS and CDR2 as SASEGT. This CDR3 region has 16 residues. With V trimmed by 1 base and J by 2 bases, 4 bases remained unmatched. CDR3 DNA: TGTGCCAGCAGTGAAGACAGGGGGATGGGCAATCAGCCCCAGCATTTT. Translating it yields CASSEDRGMGNQPQHF.

The chain carries TRBV7-6 and TRBJ2-1; maybe TRBD2 (7 bases). The CDR3 sequence is 15 residues long. The germline V and J ends were trimmed by 6 bases and 8 bases, with 20 bases remaining between them. The germline V gene has CDR1 SGHVS and CDR2 FNYEAQ. The CDR3 spells CASSTQDSGGDEQFF. The CDR3 nucleotides are TGTGCCAGCAGTACACAGGACAGTGGGGGGGATGAGCAGTTCTTC.

The chain uses TRBV28 and TRBJ2-7; TRBD2 matches at 11 bases. The CDR3 runs to 16 residues. V was pared by 8 bases and J by 7 bases, with 16 bases of the junction left unmatched. In germline, CDR1 is MDHEN, CDR2 SYDVKM. Written as DNA, the CDR3 is TGTGCCAGCTACCCGGGACTAGCGGAAGAATACGGAGAGCAGTACTTC. Protein product: CASYPGLAEEYGEQYF.

The chain uses TRBV27 and TRBJ2-7; D unclear. V was trimmed by 6 bases and J by 0 bases, leaving 12 bases between them. This CDR3 has 14 residues. Germline values: CDR1 MNHEY, CDR2 SMNVEV (reference sequence). The CDR3 nucleotides read TGTGCCAGCAGCCCCAGGTTGTACTCCTACGAGCAGTACTTC. This translates into CASSPRLYSYEQYF.

The gene calls are TRBV28 and TRBJ1-2, with 8 bases matching TRBD1. The J segment lost 5 bases and the V segment lost 7 bases, leaving 6 bases of the junction unmatched. Germline assignment: CDR1 MDHEN and CDR2 SYDVKM. CDR3 size: 13 residues. In DNA, the CDR3 is TGTGCCAGCATAGGCAGGGGGCTTTATGGCTACACCTTC. This sequence encodes CASIGRGLYGYTF.

A word on this clone: One end of the junction fails to match germline, which may point to a read error. The chain is built from TRBV7-7 and TRBJ2-5; D might be TRBD2 (5 bases). Germline CDR1 SSHAT, CDR2 FNYEAQ (reference sequence). This CDR3 is 16 amino acids long. CDR3 DNA sequence: TGTGCTAGCAGCTTCGGTCTGAGCGGTTCTGGAGAGACCCAGTACTTC. Protein: CASSFGLSGSGETQYF.

In this sample, this clone turned up a few times. Written as DNA, the CDR3 is TGTGCCAGTAGTACAAGCTTCTCAGGGGACAATGGCTACACCTTC. It yields the protein CASSTSFSGDNGYTF. The V gene is TRBV19, the J gene TRBJ1-2, with D perhaps matching TRBD1 (6 bases). Germline V lookup: CDR1 LNHDA, CDR2 SQIVND (reference sequence). Trimming left V 4 bases short and J 6 bases short, with 18 bases between. The CDR3 covers 15 residues.

The V call is TRBV2, the J call TRBJ1-6, with D possibly being TRBD1 (5 bases). This CDR3 has 15 residues. V lost 8 bases and J 7 bases, leaving 18 bases between the germline ends. Germline CDR1 SNHLY, CDR2 FYNNEI. CDR3 bases: TGTGCCAGCGTTACTTCGACAGAAGTGAATTCACCCCTCCACTTT. Its translation is CASVTSTEVNSPLHF.

V and J are TRBV30 and TRBJ1-1, with TRBD1 identical over 8 bases. Germline V lookup: CDR1 GTSNPN, CDR2 SVGIG (reference sequence). Trimming at V came to 4 bases and at J to 0 bases, leaving 7 bases not matched to a gene. The length of the CDR3 is 15 residues. CDR3 sequence (DNA): TGTGCCTGGATATCGGGACAGGTGATGAACACTGAAGCTTTCTTT. It translates to CAWISGQVMNTEAFF.

J is TRBJ2-7 and V is TRBV5-1; D remains ambiguous. The CDR3 sequence is 11 residues long. The V end was cut by 5 bases, the J end by 3 bases, with 6 bases between. CDR1 is SGHRS, CDR2 YFSETQ, per germline. In DNA form, the CDR3 reads TGCGCCAGCAGTTCTAACTACGAGCAGTACTTC. Its translation: CASSSNYEQYF.